This T cell receptor beta chain was recovered during a study of cytomegalovirus exposure and HLA in healthy donors. Germline values: CDR1 MRHNA, CDR2 SNTAGT. Trimming shortened V by 6 bases and J by 4 bases, and 12 bases separated the two germline ends. There are 13 residues in the CDR3. The study ran its PCR with 60 Vbeta and 13 Jbeta primers. Sequencing was performed with immunoSEQ multiplex PCR; in TCRdb, only in-frame clones are kept and a portion is missing. The sample lists approximately 130,000 clones, approximately 80% seen once, with approximately 2.6% in the top ten. The rearrangement joins TRBV6-4 to TRBJ1-2; possibly TRBD1 for D (5 bases). The TCR originated in a man between 50 and 59 years old in good health and CMV-seronegative. The sequencing input was PBMCs. The CDR3 is CASREGSSYGYTF. CDR3 coding DNA: TGTGCCAGCAGGGAGGGGTCTAGCTATGGCTACACCTTC.